This T cell receptor beta chain derives from a study of T cell responses to AZD1222 COVID-19 vaccine. The protocol was immunoSEQ multiplex PCR, while the TCRdb copy is restricted to in-frame clones and leaves out a portion. The sample consists of under 150,000 clones, under 95% of them appearing once. Germline assignment: CDR1 SGHTA and CDR2 FQGNSA. V gave up 7 bases and J gave up 5 bases; unmatched junction bases: 10. The CDR3 sequence is 14 residues long. The source of this sequence is an adult in good health. The V and J genes are TRBV7-2 and TRBJ1-1, with 7 bases matching TRBD1. This material consisted of peripheral blood, taken on day 0 of MenACWY control vaccination. This CDR3 is CASTNRGVKTEAFF. CDR3 in DNA: TGTGCCAGCACTAACAGGGGAGTAAAAACTGAAGCTTTCTTT.